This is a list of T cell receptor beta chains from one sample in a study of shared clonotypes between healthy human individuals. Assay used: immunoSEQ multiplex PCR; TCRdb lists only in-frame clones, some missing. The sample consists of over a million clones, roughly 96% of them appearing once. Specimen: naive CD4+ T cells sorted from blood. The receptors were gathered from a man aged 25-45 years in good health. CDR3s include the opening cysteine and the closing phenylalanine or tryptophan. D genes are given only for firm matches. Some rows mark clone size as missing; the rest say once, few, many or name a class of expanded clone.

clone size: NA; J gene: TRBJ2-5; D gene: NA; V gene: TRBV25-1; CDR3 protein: CASSEQGRGQETQYF; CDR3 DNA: TGTGCCAGCAGTGAACAGGGAAGGGGCCAAGAGACCCAGTACTTC
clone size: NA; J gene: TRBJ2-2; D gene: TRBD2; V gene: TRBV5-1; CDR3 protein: CASSYFSTSGNTGELFF; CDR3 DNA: TGCGCCAGCAGCTACTTTAGTACTAGCGGGAACACCGGGGAGCTGTTTTTT
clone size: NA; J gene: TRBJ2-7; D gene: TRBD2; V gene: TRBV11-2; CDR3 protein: CASSLVVSGKYEQYF; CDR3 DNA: TGTGCCAGCAGCTTAGTCGTTAGCGGGAAGTACGAGCAGTACTTC
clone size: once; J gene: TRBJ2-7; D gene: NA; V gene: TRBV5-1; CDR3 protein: CASSLEGVRSDEQYF; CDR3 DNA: TGCGCCAGCAGCTTAGAGGGGGTTCGGTCGGACGAGCAGTACTTC
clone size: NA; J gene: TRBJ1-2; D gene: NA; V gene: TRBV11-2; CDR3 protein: CASSSGRNYGYTF; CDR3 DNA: TGTGCCAGCAGCTCGGGACGGAACTATGGCTACACCTTC
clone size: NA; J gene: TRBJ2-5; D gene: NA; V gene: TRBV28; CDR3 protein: CASRPLDTRYQETQYF; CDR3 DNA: TGTGCCAGCAGGCCTCTTGATACCAGGTACCAAGAGACCCAGTACTTC
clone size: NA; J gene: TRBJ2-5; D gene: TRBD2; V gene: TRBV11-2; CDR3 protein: CASSGGVQETQYF; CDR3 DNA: TGTGCCAGCAGCGGGGGGGTACAAGAGACCCAGTACTTC
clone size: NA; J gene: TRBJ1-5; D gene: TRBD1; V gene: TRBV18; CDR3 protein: CASSVRGTANQPQHF; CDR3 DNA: TGTGCCAGCTCCGTCAGGGGGACAGCTAATCAGCCCCAGCATTTT
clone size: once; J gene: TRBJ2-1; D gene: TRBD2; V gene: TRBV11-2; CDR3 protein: CASSASGGIYNEQFF; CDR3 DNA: TGTGCCAGCAGTGCTAGCGGGGGTATTTACAATGAGCAGTTCTTC
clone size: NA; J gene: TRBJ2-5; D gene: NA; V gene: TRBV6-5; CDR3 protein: CASSYSPKETQYF; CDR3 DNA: TGTGCCAGCAGTTACTCGCCCAAAGAGACCCAGTACTTC
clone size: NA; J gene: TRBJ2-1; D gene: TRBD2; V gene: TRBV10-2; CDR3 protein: CASANGGGSNNEQFF; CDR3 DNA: TGCGCCAGCGCCAATGGCGGCGGGAGTAACAATGAGCAGTTCTTC
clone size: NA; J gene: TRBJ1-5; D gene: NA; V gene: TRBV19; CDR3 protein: CASSMGGEQPQHF; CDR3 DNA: TGTGCCAGTAGTATGGGGGGGGAGCAGCCCCAGCATTTT
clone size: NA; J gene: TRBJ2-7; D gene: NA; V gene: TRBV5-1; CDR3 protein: CASSLVQTGAYEQYF; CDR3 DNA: TGCGCCAGCAGCTTGGTCCAGACAGGAGCCTACGAGCAGTACTTC
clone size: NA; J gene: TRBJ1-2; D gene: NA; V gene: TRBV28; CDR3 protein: CATKTANYGYTF; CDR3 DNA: TGTGCCACCAAGACAGCCAACTATGGCTACACCTTC
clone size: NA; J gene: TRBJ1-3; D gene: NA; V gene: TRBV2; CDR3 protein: CASQDISLLPAGNTIYF; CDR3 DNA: TGTGCCAGCCAGGACATATCCTTATTGCCGGCGGGAAACACCATATATTTT
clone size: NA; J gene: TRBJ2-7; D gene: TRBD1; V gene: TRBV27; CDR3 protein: CASSLRTGASYEQYF; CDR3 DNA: TGTGCCAGCAGCCTAAGGACAGGGGCCTCCTACGAGCAGTACTTC
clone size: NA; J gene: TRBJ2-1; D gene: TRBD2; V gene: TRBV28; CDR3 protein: CASSYAGDNNEQFF; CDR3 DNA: TGTGCCAGCAGTTACGCGGGAGACAACAATGAGCAGTTCTTC
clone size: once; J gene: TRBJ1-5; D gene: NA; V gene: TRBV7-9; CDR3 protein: CASSPQGHQPQHF; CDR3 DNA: TGTGCCAGCAGCCCACAGGGCCATCAGCCCCAGCATTTT
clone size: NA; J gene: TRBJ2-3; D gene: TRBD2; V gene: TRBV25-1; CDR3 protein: CATETTSGRNTDTQYF; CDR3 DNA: TGTGCCACGGAAACCACTAGCGGGAGGAACACAGATACGCAGTATTTT
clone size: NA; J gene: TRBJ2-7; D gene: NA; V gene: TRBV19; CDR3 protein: CASSNFYEQYF; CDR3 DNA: TGTGCCAGTAGTAATTTCTACGAGCAGTACTTC
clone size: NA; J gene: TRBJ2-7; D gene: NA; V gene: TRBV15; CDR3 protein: CATSIGQRSYEQYF; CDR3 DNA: TGTGCCACCAGCATCGGACAGAGATCCTACGAGCAGTACTTC
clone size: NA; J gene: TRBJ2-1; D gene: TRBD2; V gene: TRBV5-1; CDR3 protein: CASSLKSGGLHEQFF; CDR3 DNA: TGCGCCAGCAGCTTAAAATCGGGAGGTCTCCATGAGCAGTTCTTC
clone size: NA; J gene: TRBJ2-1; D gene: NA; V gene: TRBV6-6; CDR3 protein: CASSYLQGSPNEQFF; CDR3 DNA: TGTGCCAGCAGTTACCTACAGGGATCCCCCAATGAGCAGTTCTTC
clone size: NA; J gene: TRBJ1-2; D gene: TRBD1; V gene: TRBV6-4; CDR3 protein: CASSQQGHTNYGYTF; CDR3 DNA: TGTGCCAGCAGCCAACAGGGGCACACAAACTATGGCTACACCTTC
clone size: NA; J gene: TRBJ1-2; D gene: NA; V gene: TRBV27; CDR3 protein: CASSLDAQLGKLYGYTF; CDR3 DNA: TGTGCCAGCAGTTTAGATGCCCAATTGGGAAAGCTCTATGGCTACACCTTC
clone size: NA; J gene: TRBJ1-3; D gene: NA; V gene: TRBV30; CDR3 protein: CAWSVASGNTIYF; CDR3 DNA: TGTGCCTGGAGTGTGGCATCTGGAAACACCATATATTTT
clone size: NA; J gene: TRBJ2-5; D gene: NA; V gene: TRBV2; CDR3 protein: CASSPGDSHKRETQYF; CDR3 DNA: TGTGCCAGCAGTCCCGGCGACAGCCATAAGAGAGAGACCCAGTACTTC
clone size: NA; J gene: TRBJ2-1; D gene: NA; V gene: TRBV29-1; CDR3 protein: CSVTPEIHEQFF; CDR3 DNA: TGCAGCGTGACTCCGGAGATCCATGAGCAGTTCTTC
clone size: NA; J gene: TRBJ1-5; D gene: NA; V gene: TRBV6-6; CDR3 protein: CASSEAGSNQPQHF; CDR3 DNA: TGTGCCAGCAGCGAGGCAGGTAGCAATCAGCCCCAGCATTTT
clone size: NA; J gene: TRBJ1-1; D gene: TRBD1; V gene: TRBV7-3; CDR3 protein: CASSLNRGATEAFF; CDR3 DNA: TGTGCCAGCAGCTTAAACAGGGGAGCCACTGAAGCTTTCTTT
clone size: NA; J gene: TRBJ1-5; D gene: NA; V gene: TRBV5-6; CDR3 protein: CASSFRIRQPQHF; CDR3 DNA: TGTGCCAGCAGCTTCCGGATACGCCAGCCCCAGCATTTT
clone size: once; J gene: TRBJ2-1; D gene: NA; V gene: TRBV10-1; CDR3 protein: CASSEGQHNEQFF; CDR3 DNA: TGCGCCAGCAGTGAAGGGCAGCACAATGAGCAGTTCTTC
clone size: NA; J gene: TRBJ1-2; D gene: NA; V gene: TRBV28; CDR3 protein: CASSLSPGNSLRGYTF; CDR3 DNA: TGTGCCAGCAGTTTAAGCCCGGGGAACTCTTTAAGGGGCTACACCTTC
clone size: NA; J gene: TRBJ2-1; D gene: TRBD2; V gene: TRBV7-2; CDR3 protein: CASSFPRAGVSYNEQFF; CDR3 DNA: TGTGCCAGCAGCTTCCCCCGAGCGGGAGTCTCCTACAATGAGCAGTTCTTC
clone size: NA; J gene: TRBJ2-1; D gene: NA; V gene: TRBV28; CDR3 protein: CASSPGDLTYNEQFF; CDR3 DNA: TGTGCCAGCAGTCCCGGAGATTTAACTTACAATGAGCAGTTCTTC
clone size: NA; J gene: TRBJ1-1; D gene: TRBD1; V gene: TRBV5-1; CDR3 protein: CASSLDTGGNTEAFF; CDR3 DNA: TGCGCCAGCAGCTTGGATACAGGGGGGAACACTGAAGCTTTCTTT
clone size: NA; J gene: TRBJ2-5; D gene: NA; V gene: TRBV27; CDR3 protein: CASSLTWWERETQYF; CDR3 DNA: TGTGCCAGCAGTTTAACATGGTGGGAGAGGGAGACCCAGTACTTC
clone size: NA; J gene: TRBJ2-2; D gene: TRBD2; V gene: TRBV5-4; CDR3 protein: CASSLLAGGLGGELFF; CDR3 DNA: TGTGCCAGCAGCTTGCTAGCGGGAGGGCTGGGCGGGGAGCTGTTTTTT
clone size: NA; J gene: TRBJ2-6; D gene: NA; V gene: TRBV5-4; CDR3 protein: CASSLGSGSGANVLTF; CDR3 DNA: TGTGCCAGCAGCTTGGGTTCAGGTTCTGGGGCCAACGTCCTGACTTTC
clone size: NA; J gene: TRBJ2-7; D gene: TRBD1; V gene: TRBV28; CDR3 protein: CASSSPGTGTYEQYF; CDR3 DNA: TGTGCCAGCAGTTCGCCCGGGACAGGGACCTACGAGCAGTACTTC
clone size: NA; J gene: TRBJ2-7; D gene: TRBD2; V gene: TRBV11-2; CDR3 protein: CASSPTSGRALVREQYF; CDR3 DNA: TGTGCCAGCAGCCCAACTAGCGGGAGGGCCCTTGTCCGCGAGCAGTACTTC
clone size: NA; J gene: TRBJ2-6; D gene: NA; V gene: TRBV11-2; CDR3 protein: CASSLQGPGANVLTF; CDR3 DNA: TGTGCCAGCAGCTTACAGGGTCCTGGGGCCAACGTCCTGACTTTC
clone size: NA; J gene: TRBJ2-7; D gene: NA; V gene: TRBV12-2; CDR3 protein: CASRLARQGTYEQYF; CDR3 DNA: TGTGCAAGTCGCTTAGCCCGACAGGGAACCTACGAGCAGTACTTC
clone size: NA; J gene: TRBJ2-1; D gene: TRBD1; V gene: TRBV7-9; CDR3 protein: CASSPGQGYNEQFF; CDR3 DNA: TGTGCCAGCAGCCCCGGACAGGGTTACAATGAGCAGTTCTTC
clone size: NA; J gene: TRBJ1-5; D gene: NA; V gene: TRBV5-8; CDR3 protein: CASSLGSAGLSNQPQHF; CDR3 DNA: TGTGCCAGCAGCTTGGGGTCCGCAGGTTTAAGCAATCAGCCCCAGCATTTT
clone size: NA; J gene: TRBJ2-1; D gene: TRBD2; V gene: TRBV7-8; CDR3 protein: CASSIKREPTYNEQFF; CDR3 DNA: TGTGCCAGCAGCATTAAGCGGGAGCCTACCTACAATGAGCAGTTCTTC
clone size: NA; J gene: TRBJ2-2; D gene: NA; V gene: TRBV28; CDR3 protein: CASRFGPLNIGELFF; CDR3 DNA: TGTGCCAGCAGGTTCGGGCCCCTTAATATCGGGGAGCTGTTTTTT